The 8 T cell receptor beta chains in this list originate from one sample, sequenced in a study of T-cell reconstitution after alpha-beta-depleted transplantation in children. TCRbeta library construction was performed incorporating unique molecular identifiers. From the PCR reads, TCRdb called clonotypes with MiXCR, one entry per CDR3 protein. The table lists some 310,000 distinct CDR3 sequences, about a quarter of them singletons. Sequences were derived from PBMCs, mostly from graft donor cells, sampled 180 days after TCRalphabeta/CD19-depleted stem cell transplant. The source of these receptors is a male patient aged 5 to 17 who had a stem cell transplant for acute lymphoblastic leukemia, so the T cells may come from the graft donor.

The chain employs TRBV7-3 and TRBJ2-1, with 9 bases fitting TRBD2. V shed 2 bases, J shed 10 bases, and the junction held 12 bases outside the gene matches. The CDR3 has 16 amino acids. Germline-derived CDR1 and CDR2 are SGHTA and FQGTGA. CDR3 DNA sequence: TGTGCCAGCAGCTTATTTGGGCGGGAGGGCCCGGCGGAGCAGTTCTTC. It encodes CASSLFGREGPAEQFF. The full variable domain, completed using reference TRBV7-3 and TRBJ2-1, is GAGVSQTPSNKVTEKGKYVELRCDPISGHTALYWYRQSLGQGPEFLIYFQGTGAADDSGLPNDRFFAVRPEGSVSTLKIQRTERGDSAVYLCASSLFGREGPAEQFFGPGTRLTVL.

Concerning this clonotype itself: Mismatch with germline at one junction end may stem from a read error. This chain links TRBV7-9 with TRBJ2-7; 8 bases agree with TRBD1. The CDR3 runs to 12 residues. Germline-derived CDR1 and CDR2 are SEHNR and FQNEAQ (reference sequence). The CDR3 reads CASSPGQGSPIF. The CDR3 bases are TGTGCCAGCAGCCCTGGACAGGGCTCACCGATCTTC.

This clonotype came up a few times. The V call is TRBV11-2, the J call TRBJ2-5, with D perhaps matching TRBD2 (7 bases). Germline V CDR1 and CDR2: SGHAT, FQNNGV. V gave up 6 bases and J gave up 5 bases, with 25 bases separating them. The CDR3 is 17 amino acids. The CDR3 DNA follows: TGTGCCAGCAGAAGGGCCCCAATACAGGGAGGGGGGGAGACCCAGTACTTC. Protein product: CASRRAPIQGGGETQYF.

The V and J genes are TRBV7-9 and TRBJ2-7, with D perhaps TRBD1 (6 bases). V was shortened by 2 bases and J by 6 bases, with 20 bases between the two germline ends. Per germline, CDR1 SEHNR and CDR2 FQNEAQ (reference sequence). The length of the CDR3 is 16 residues. CDR3 nucleotides: TGTGCCAGCAGCTTAAATATAGCTCCTAGGGGGAGCGAGCAGTACTTC. Amino acids: CASSLNIAPRGSEQYF.

This clonotype was seen a handful of times. The chain carries TRBV10-3 and TRBJ2-4; D may be TRBD1 or TRBD2 (5 bases each). The length of the CDR3 is 17 residues. V lost 0 bases and J 4 bases, leaving 16 bases between the germline ends. Per the germline V gene, CDR1 is ENHRY and CDR2 is SYGVKD. The CDR3 sequence: CAISESGVSDWKNIQYF. The CDR3 DNA reads as TGTGCCATCAGTGAGTCGGGGGTTAGCGACTGGAAAAACATTCAGTACTTC.

V gene TRBV14 combines with J gene TRBJ2-1; 7 nucleotides match TRBD2. This CDR3 spans 22 amino acids. Germline CDR1 SGHDN, CDR2 FVKESK. After removal of 4 bases from V and 8 bases from J, the junction contained 32 bases not matched to a gene. In nucleotides, the CDR3 is TGTGCCAGCAGCCCAGGAATCTCCCGGGACTACGTAGCGCAGTCGCTGTTCTATGAGCAGTTCTTC. It specifies CASSPGISRDYVAQSLFYEQFF.

This clonotype has more than one count but fewer than ten. The chain has TRBV29-1 and TRBJ1-1; D remains ambiguous. The CDR3 is made up of 14 amino acids. Looked up from germline, CDR1 is SQVTM and CDR2 is ANQGSEA. Between the trimmed V and J ends, which lost 5 bases and 0 bases, there was a span of 13 bases. CDR3 nucleotide sequence: TGCAGCGTTCCAGGCCACTATTTGAACACTGAAGCTTTCTTT. This codes for CSVPGHYLNTEAFF.

The gene calls are TRBV5-6 and TRBJ1-1; 12 bases line up with TRBD1. CDR1 and CDR2 (germline): SGHDT, YYEEEE. The CDR3 has 18 residues. Unmatched junction bases numbered 13, after V lost 0 bases and J lost 7 bases. DNA of the CDR3: TGTGCCAGCAGCTTGGGCCGGGACAGGGGGCGCGTGGGGCTTGAAGCTTTCTTT. Its protein is CASSLGRDRGRVGLEAFF.